The TCR beta chain under discussion was sequenced for a study of monozygotic twins with inflammatory bowel disease. In the case of this clonotype: Its matching antigen is unknown.

Total RNA amounting to approximately 3,300 ng went into each TCR library. TCRdb re-called the 5' RACE reads and gives one entry per CDR3 protein, without DNA. The sample includes 350,000 to 550,000 distinct CDR3 sequences. Overall study findings and caveats: The data did not back a single strong IBD-associated clonotype or signal. IBD patients showed reduced TCRbeta diversity (inverse Simpson) versus healthy co-twins. Distinguishing T cell subtypes was not possible.

This TCR came from a human donor with ulcerative colitis or Crohn's disease, or a healthy co-twin of an affected twin (not recorded which). The sequenced material came from blood.

CDR3 protein: CASSYRQRHGYTF. V and J are TRBV7-2 and TRBJ1-2. Per germline, CDR1 SGHTA and CDR2 FQGNSA. This CDR3 region has 13 residues.